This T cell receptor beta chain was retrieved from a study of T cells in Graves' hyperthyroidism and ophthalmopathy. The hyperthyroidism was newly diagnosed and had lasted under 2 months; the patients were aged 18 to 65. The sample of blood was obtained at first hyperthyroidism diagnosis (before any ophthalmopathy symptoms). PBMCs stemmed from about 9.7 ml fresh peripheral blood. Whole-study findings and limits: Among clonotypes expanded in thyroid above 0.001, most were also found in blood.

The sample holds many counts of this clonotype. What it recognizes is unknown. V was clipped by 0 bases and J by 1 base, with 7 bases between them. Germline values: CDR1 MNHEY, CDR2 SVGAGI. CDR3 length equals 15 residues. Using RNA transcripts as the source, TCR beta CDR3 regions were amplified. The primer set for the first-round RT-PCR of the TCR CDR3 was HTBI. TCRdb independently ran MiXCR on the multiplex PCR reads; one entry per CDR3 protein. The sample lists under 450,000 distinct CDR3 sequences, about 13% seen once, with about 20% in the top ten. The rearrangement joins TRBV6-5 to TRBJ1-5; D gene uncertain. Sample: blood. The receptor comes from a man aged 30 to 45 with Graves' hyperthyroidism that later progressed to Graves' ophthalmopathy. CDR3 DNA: TGTGCCAGCAGTTACTCGAGGGAGAGCAATCAGCCCCAGCATTTT. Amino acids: CASSYSRESNQPQHF.